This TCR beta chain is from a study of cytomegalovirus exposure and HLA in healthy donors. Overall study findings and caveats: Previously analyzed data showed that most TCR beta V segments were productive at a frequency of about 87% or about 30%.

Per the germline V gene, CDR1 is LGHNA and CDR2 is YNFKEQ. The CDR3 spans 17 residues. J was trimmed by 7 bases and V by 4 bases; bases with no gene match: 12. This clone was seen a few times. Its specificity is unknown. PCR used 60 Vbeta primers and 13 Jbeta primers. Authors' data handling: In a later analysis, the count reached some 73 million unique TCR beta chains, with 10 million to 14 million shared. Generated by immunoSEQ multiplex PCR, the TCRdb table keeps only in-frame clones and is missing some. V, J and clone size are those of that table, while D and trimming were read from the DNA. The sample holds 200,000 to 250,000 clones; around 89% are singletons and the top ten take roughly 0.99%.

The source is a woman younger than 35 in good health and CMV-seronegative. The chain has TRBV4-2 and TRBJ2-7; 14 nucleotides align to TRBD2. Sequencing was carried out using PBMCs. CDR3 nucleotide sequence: TGTGCCAGCAGCCCCGGGACTAGCGGGGGCCGGAAGAAGGAGCAGTACTTC. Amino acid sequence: CASSPGTSGGRKKEQYF.